The clone carrying this TCR beta chain was counted between two and nine times. Its antigen is still unknown. The same CDR3 also results from other DNA sequences found in this sample. This specimen comes from a study of beta chain features in type 1 diabetes. General study points: In all four CD4+ subsets, TCRB CDR3 length was significantly, moderately reduced in type 1 diabetes.

Germline V gives CDR1 SGHRS, CDR2 YFSETQ. V lost 0 bases to trimming and J lost 8 bases; unmatched junction nucleotides: 4. The CDR3 covers 14 residues. Reverse transcribing all isolated RNA meant expressed TCRB transcripts were sequenced. The data were produced by immunoSEQ multiplex PCR, yet TCRdb's version contains in-frame clones alone and is incomplete. The sample includes hundreds of thousands of clones, 10% to 15% of them seen just once. The clonotype was recovered from a man aged 18 to 29 with type 1 diabetes. The material sequenced was naive CD4+ T cells from blood. The chain carries TRBV5-1 and TRBJ1-4; 7 bases agree with TRBD1. This CDR3 reads CASSLGQGSEKLFF. CDR3 sequence (DNA): TGCGCCAGCAGCTTGGGACAGGGATCCGAAAAACTGTTTTTT.